The 8 T cell receptor beta chains reported below all come from one sample, sequenced in a study of CD8 T cells in Susac syndrome. Random hexamers primed reverse transcription of about 0.5 to 1 ug RNA. TCRdb redid the calling of the immunoSEQ multiplex PCR reads with MiXCR, one entry per CDR3 protein. The data contain roughly 120,000 distinct CDR3 sequences, roughly 94% of them singletons. Sequencing was performed on CD4+ T cells from PBMCs. Source of these receptors: a human donor in good health.

The V gene is TRBV20-1, the J gene TRBJ2-4; 15 nucleotides align to TRBD2. The V gene's germline CDR1 is DFQATT and CDR2 SNEGSKA (reference sequence). The CDR3 loop spans 17 amino acids. V shed 5 bases, J shed 3 bases, and the junction held 8 bases outside the gene matches. In DNA form, the CDR3 reads TGCAGTGCTCGTTCGGGACTAGCGGGAGGTGGCAAAAACATTCAGTACTTC. Its translation is CSARSGLAGGGKNIQYF.

This clonotype was detected only once. The V gene is TRBV6-5, the J gene TRBJ1-2, with 8 bases matching TRBD1. V gave up 5 bases and J gave up 4 bases; unmatched junction bases: 9. The CDR3 totals 15 residues. Per germline, CDR1 MNHEY and CDR2 SVGAGI. CDR3 DNA: TGTGCCAGCAGTCCCGACAGGGGATGGGGCTATGGCTACACCTTC. Protein product: CASSPDRGWGYGYTF.

The V gene is TRBV12-3 or TRBV12-4, the J gene TRBJ2-3; 9 bases match TRBD2. The ends lost 7 bases at V and 3 bases at J; junction bases unmatched: 5. The CDR3 length is 14 residues. CDR3 DNA: TGTGCCAGCATCGAGCGGGGGGTAACAGATACGCAGTATTTT. Protein sequence: CASIERGVTDTQYF.

The chain links TRBV20-1 to TRBJ2-7; 9 bases line up with TRBD2. The CDR3 spans 14 residues. The V segment lost 0 bases and the J segment 10 bases; nucleotides outside the gene matches: 10. Germline assignment: CDR1 DFQATT and CDR2 SNEGSKA (reference sequence). The CDR3 loop is CSARDILAGGPQYF. In nucleotides, the CDR3 is TGCAGTGCTAGAGATATTTTGGCGGGAGGGCCTCAGTACTTC.

This rearrangement joins TRBV5-5 to TRBJ2-2; 9 bases agree with TRBD1. Germline trimming cut 2 bases from V and 5 bases from J; bases unmatched to any gene: 4. This CDR3 spans 15 amino acids. Per the germline V gene, CDR1 is SGHKS and CDR2 is YYEKEE (reference sequence). CDR3 DNA sequence: TGTGCCAGCAGCTTCAGGACAGGGGAAACCGGGGAGCTGTTTTTT. It encodes CASSFRTGETGELFF. Variable domain in full (rest from reference TRBV5-5 and TRBJ2-2): DAGVTQSPTHLIKTRGQQVTLRCSPISGHKSVSWYQQVLGQGPQFIFQYYEKEERGRGNFPDRFSARQFPNYSSELNVNALLLGDSALYLCASSFRTGETGELFFGEGSRLTVL.

On this clonotype itself: One junction end disagrees with the germline gene, perhaps due to a read error. This rearrangement joins TRBV15 to TRBJ2-5, with D maybe TRBD2 (7 bases). CDR3 size: 19 residues. Looked up from germline, CDR1 is LNHNV and CDR2 is YYDKDF (reference sequence). CDR3 DNA sequence: TGTGCCACCAGCAGAGTTGGGGGGCTAGCGGCACACTACCAAGGGACCCAGTACTTC. It encodes CATSRVGGLAAHYQGTQYF.

This CDR3 reads CASSLGAGSGNTIYF. CDR3 sequence (DNA): TGTGCCAGCAGTTTGGGGGCCGGCTCTGGAAACACCATATATTTT. V and J are TRBV28 and TRBJ1-3, with D perhaps TRBD1 (6 bases). The CDR3 has 15 amino acids. Trimming shortened V by 3 bases and J by 0 bases, and 9 bases separated the two germline ends. Germline V gene data show CDR1 as MDHEN and CDR2 as SYDVKM.

V usage is TRBV25-1 and J usage is TRBJ2-2; 10 nucleotides agree with TRBD1. J was trimmed by 6 bases and V by 4 bases; bases with no gene match: 8. Germline V lookup: CDR1 MGHDK, CDR2 SYGVNS. This CDR3 is 16 amino acids long. CDR3 loop: CASSGSRDRGAGELFF. As DNA, the CDR3 is TGTGCCAGCAGTGGTTCCCGGGACAGGGGAGCCGGGGAGCTGTTTTTT.